Listed below are T cell receptor beta chains from one sample, sequenced in a study of vaccination and CD4 T cells after COVID-19. No cognate antigen is known for these TCRs. Using its own MiXCR run on the PCR reads, TCRdb lists one record per CDR3 protein. The repertoire consists of around 12,000 distinct CDR3 sequences, with approximately 53% occurring once and the leading ten covering roughly 27%. Sequencing was carried out using CD4+ T cells from blood, cultured in vitro. These receptors were taken from a human donor who had recovered from COVID-19. Both conserved end residues are trimmed from each CDR3. Each record gives: J gene, D gene, V gene, CDR3 protein. The D gene is left open where the match is weak.

>TRBJ2-1|-|TRBV6-5
ASSYRVGQGSYNEQF
>TRBJ1-1|-|TRBV25-1
ASSELVNTEAF
>TRBJ2-7|TRBD1|TRBV20-1
SGVQGAAGEQY
>TRBJ1-1|-|TRBV19
ASSTYLRFTGPNKDTEAF
>TRBJ1-1|TRBD1|TRBV6-1
AGQGAGVGNTEAF
>TRBJ1-2|-|TRBV10-3
AIREGANYGYT
>TRBJ1-3|-|TRBV6-5
ASSYSRTARGGNTIY
>TRBJ2-2|-|TRBV28
ASIEPGLMNTGELF
>TRBJ2-5|TRBD2|TRBV20-1
SAGTSGSGVETQY
>TRBJ1-1|-|TRBV2
ASSEAPTRNTEAF
>TRBJ1-1|TRBD1|TRBV7-2
ASSLGQGVIMNTEAF